This passage covers 25 T cell receptor beta chains from one sample sequenced in a study of cytomegalovirus exposure and HLA in healthy donors. PCR used 60 Vbeta primers and 13 Jbeta primers. Clones were sequenced by immunoSEQ multiplex PCR, and TCRdb holds only the in-frame ones, with some missing. The sample shows 30,000 to 35,000 clones, 75% to 85% of them seen only once. The sequencing input was PBMCs. The receptors were gathered from a woman between 18 and 29 years old in good health and CMV-seronegative.

The rearrangement joins TRBV4-2 to TRBJ1-2; no reliable D call. The CDR3 covers 14 residues. Trimming pared 0 bases from V and 2 bases from J, leaving 7 bases between. CDR1 and CDR2 from the germline V gene are LGHNA and YNFKEQ. This chain's CDR3 is CASSQDYFNYGYTF. The CDR3 DNA sequence: TGTGCCAGCAGCCAAGATTACTTCAACTATGGCTACACCTTC.

The rearrangement uses TRBV27 and TRBJ2-1, with TRBD2 matching over 9 bases. The V gene end was trimmed by 3 bases and the J gene end by 0 bases; junction bases not matched to a gene: 12. CDR1 and CDR2 (germline): MNHEY, SMNVEV (reference sequence). This CDR3 comprises 19 residues. CDR3 sequence (DNA): TGTGCCAGCAGTTTGGGACTAGCCGATTATATAAGCTCCTACAATGAGCAGTTCTTC. It is translated as CASSLGLADYISSYNEQFF.

J is TRBJ2-3 and V is TRBV6-4; possibly TRBD2 for D (5 bases). The CDR3 contains 16 residues. From germline, CDR1 is MRHNA and CDR2 SNTAGT. V was shortened by 0 bases and J by 4 bases, with 14 bases between the two germline ends. The CDR3 DNA reads as TGTGCCAGCAGTGACTCGGTGGGGAGTGGAGCAGATACGCAGTATTTT. This sequence encodes CASSDSVGSGADTQYF.

This clone was seen more than once but under ten times. V gene TRBV19 combines with J gene TRBJ1-5; 8 bases agree with TRBD1. The CDR3 covers 15 residues. Germline CDR1 and CDR2: LNHDA and SQIVND (reference sequence). Trimming at V came to 5 bases and at J to 3 bases, leaving 6 bases not matched to a gene. This chain's CDR3 is CASSVTGGFNQPQHF. The CDR3, as DNA: TGTGCCAGTAGTGTCACAGGGGGGTTCAATCAGCCCCAGCATTTT.

J is TRBJ2-1 and V is TRBV29-1; D gene ambiguous. V lost 0 bases, J lost 9 bases, and 9 bases lay in between. This CDR3 has 12 residues. Per the germline V gene, CDR1 is SQVTM and CDR2 is ANQGSEA. CDR3 DNA: TGCAGCGTTGAAGATTTTAGTCCTGAGCAGTTCTTC. This sequence encodes CSVEDFSPEQFF.

This clone was seen a few times. The CDR3 region is CASSLERWVSGYNEQFF. CDR3 in DNA: TGTGCCAGCAGCTTAGAGCGGTGGGTGTCAGGTTACAATGAGCAGTTCTTC. V gene TRBV7-2 combines with J gene TRBJ2-1; TRBD2 is a possible D gene (5 bases). The ends were cut back, 1 base at V and 4 bases at J, with 17 bases in the middle. The germline V gene encodes CDR1 SGHTA and CDR2 FQGNSA. The CDR3 runs to 17 residues.

The chain couples TRBV11-2 to TRBJ2-7; 14 bases match TRBD2. Per the germline V gene, CDR1 is SGHAT and CDR2 is FQNNGV. This CDR3 contains 16 residues. V lost 5 bases and J lost 3; bases outside the gene matches: 6. In DNA, the CDR3 is TGTGCCAGCAGCAGGGTGGGACTAGCGGGAGACTACGAGCAGTACTTC. Encoded protein: CASSRVGLAGDYEQYF.

CDR3 amino acids: CATSRDLQETQYF. Written as DNA, the CDR3 is TGTGCCACCAGCAGAGACCTACAAGAGACCCAGTACTTC. The chain links TRBV15 to TRBJ2-5, with D unclear. CDR1 and CDR2 from the germline V gene are LNHNV and YYDKDF (reference sequence). The CDR3 has 13 residues. V was clipped by 0 bases and J by 2 bases, with 4 bases between them.

The rearrangement joins TRBV29-1 to TRBJ1-3; D is undetermined. Germline-derived CDR1 and CDR2 are SQVTM and ANQGSEA. This CDR3 is 14 amino acids long. V was trimmed by 6 bases and J by 0 bases, leaving 12 bases between them. CDR3 in amino acids: CSVNPRGSGNTIYF. CDR3 DNA sequence: TGCAGCGTGAATCCACGAGGCTCTGGAAACACCATATATTTT.

V usage is TRBV19 and J usage is TRBJ1-5, with TRBD1 matching 9 bases. There are 14 residues in the CDR3. V shed 3 bases, J shed 7 bases, and the junction held 4 bases outside the gene matches. The germline V gene has CDR1 LNHDA and CDR2 SQIVND (reference sequence). The CDR3 loop is CASSITGGRQPQHF. DNA of the CDR3: TGTGCCAGTAGTATCACAGGGGGCAGGCAGCCCCAGCATTTT.

The J gene is TRBJ2-7, the V gene TRBV4-3; 8 nucleotides agree with TRBD2. In germline, CDR1 is LGHNA, CDR2 YSLEER. Trimming took 0 bases from V and 6 from J; bases not matched to a gene: 10. The CDR3 is 16 amino acids. The CDR3 region has the DNA TGCGCCAGCAGCCAAGATTCGGGGACTAGATTTGGCGAGCAGTACTTC. It encodes CASSQDSGTRFGEQYF.

As concerns this clone: At one end the junction does not follow the germline gene, possibly because of a read error. Additional DNA sequences in this sample encode the identical CDR3. The gene calls are TRBV28 and TRBJ2-7, with a tentative D call TRBD2 (5 bases). CDR3 length: 15 residues. Germline CDR1 is MDHEN and CDR2 is SYDVKM. In nucleotides, the CDR3 is TGTGCCAGCAGTTTAGGAGCTCCTCTGACGCGGGCGCAGTATTTC. This codes for CASSLGAPLTRAQYF.

This CDR3 is CASVWVAETYNEQFF. CDR3 coding DNA: TGTGCCAGCGTCTGGGTAGCAGAGACTTACAATGAGCAGTTCTTC. The chain joins TRBV2 to TRBJ2-1; no firm D call. V lost 8 bases and J lost 4, with 18 bases in between. Germline V gene sequence: CDR1 SNHLY, CDR2 FYNNEI. This CDR3 region has 15 residues. The whole variable domain, remainder taken from reference TRBV2 and TRBJ2-1, is EPEVTQTPSHQVTQMGQEVILRCVPISNHLYFYWYRQILGQKVEFLVSFYNNEISEKSEIFDDQFSVERPDGSNFTLKIRSTKLEDSAMYFCASVWVAETYNEQFFGPGTRLTVL.

This sequence joins TRBV29-1 and TRBJ2-5; TRBD2 is a possible D gene (5 bases). CDR1 is SQVTM and CDR2 is ANQGSEA in the germline V gene. Trimming pared 4 bases from V and 3 bases from J, leaving 18 bases between. CDR3 length equals 15 residues. The CDR3 nucleotides are TGCAGCGTTGGAGCCACCCCCTCGAGGGAAGAGACCCAGTACTTC. Translating gives CSVGATPSREETQYF.

About this clone: The junction shows a germline mismatch at one end, possibly a read error. This chain uses TRBV6-1 with TRBJ1-5; weak D call: TRBD1 (5 bases). Per the germline V gene, CDR1 is MNHNS and CDR2 is SASEGT. The CDR3 spans 14 residues. The DNA of the CDR3 is TGTGCCAGCAGTGATGGGGGGGAAAATCAGCCCCAGAATTTT. This sequence encodes CASSDGGENQPQNF.

This clone was detected only a few times. The chain employs TRBV7-9 and TRBJ1-3; D is uncertain. The germline gives CDR1 SEHNR, CDR2 FQNEAQ (reference sequence). The CDR3 runs 18 residues. The V end was cut by 2 bases, the J end by 5 bases, with 22 bases between. CDR3 sequence: CASSLWSVEAFVRNTIYF. The CDR3 coding sequence is TGTGCCAGCAGCTTATGGTCGGTAGAGGCTTTTGTTAGAAACACCATATATTTT.

The chain is built from TRBV5-1 and TRBJ2-2; the D gene is possibly TRBD2 (5 bases). Germline lookup yields CDR1 SGHRS and CDR2 YFSETQ. The CDR3 contains 16 residues. V was trimmed by 0 bases and J by 5 bases, leaving 14 bases between them. CDR3 sequence reads: CASSLAPTPGTGELFF. Here the CDR3 DNA reads TGCGCCAGCAGCTTGGCTCCGACTCCGGGAACCGGGGAGCTGTTTTTT.

In its sample, this clone was seen a few times. V and J are TRBV5-4 and TRBJ2-1, with 7 bases matching TRBD2. Germline V lookup: CDR1 SGHNT, CDR2 YYREEE (reference sequence). J gave up 7 bases and V 5 bases, and 3 bases lay outside the gene matches. This CDR3 has 12 amino acids. The chain's CDR3 is CASRGLTNEQFF. In DNA, the CDR3 is TGTGCCAGCAGGGGACTAACTAATGAGCAGTTCTTC.

V usage is TRBV5-4 and J usage is TRBJ2-3; TRBD1 is a possible D gene (6 bases). The V end lost 5 bases, the J end lost 3 bases, and 16 bases lay between the germline ends. The CDR3 runs 15 residues. Germline V gene data show CDR1 as SGHNT and CDR2 as YYREEE (reference sequence). CDR3 sequence (DNA): TGTGCCAGCAGGTTACAGGGCGGAGGTACAGATACGCAGTATTTT. It encodes CASRLQGGGTDTQYF. Full variable domain (missing parts from reference TRBV5-4 and TRBJ2-3): ETGVTQSPTHLIKTRGQQVTLRCSSQSGHNTVSWYQQALGQGPQFIFQYYREEENGRGNFPPRFSGLQFPNYSSELNVNALELDDSALYLCASRLQGGGTDTQYFGPGTRLTVL.

The rearrangement links TRBV28 to TRBJ1-1, with 7 positions matching TRBD1. V shed 2 bases, J shed 1 base, and the junction held 10 bases outside the gene matches. From germline, CDR1 is MDHEN and CDR2 SYDVKM. The CDR3 has 17 amino acids. In nucleotides, the CDR3 is TGTGCCAGCAGTTTAAGAAGGACACCAGGGGGGAACACTGAAGCTTTCTTT. This encodes CASSLRRTPGGNTEAFF.

The chain combines TRBV6-1 with TRBJ2-2, with D possibly TRBD1 on 6 matching bases. Trimming cost V 9 bases and J 3 bases, with 14 bases left between them. The CDR3 contains 14 residues. Germline V gene sequence: CDR1 MNHNS, CDR2 SASEGT. CDR3 sequence (DNA): TGTGCCAGTGCTTCAGGGGACGACACCGGGGAGCTGTTTTTT. This codes for CASASGDDTGELFF.

The chain couples TRBV7-2 to TRBJ1-2; TRBD1 aligns across 8 bases. The germline V gene encodes CDR1 SGHTA and CDR2 FQGNSA. V lost 0 bases, J lost 7 bases, and 7 bases stayed unmatched. This CDR3 spans 15 amino acids. The CDR3 is CASSLAAGGEFGYTF. CDR3 DNA sequence: TGTGCCAGCAGCTTAGCGGCAGGGGGCGAGTTTGGCTACACCTTC.

The V and J genes are TRBV7-8 and TRBJ1-1; tentative D call: TRBD1 (6 bases). The CDR3 is made up of 16 amino acids. V was trimmed by 5 bases and J by 1 base, leaving 17 bases between them. Germline V gene data show CDR1 as SGHVS and CDR2 as FQNEAQ. In DNA, the CDR3 is TGTGCCAGCAGCCTAAGGGGGAAAGCAACGAACACTGAAGCTTTCTTT. It yields the protein CASSLRGKATNTEAFF.

The rearrangement joins TRBV7-3 to TRBJ2-7, with a weak D call TRBD2 (6 bases). The germline V gene encodes CDR1 SGHTA and CDR2 FQGTGA. Between the trimmed V and J ends, which lost 2 bases and 2 bases, there was a span of 13 bases. The CDR3 loop spans 15 amino acids. The CDR3 protein is CASSLSSAGTYEQYF. DNA of the CDR3: TGTGCCAGCAGCTTATCTTCAGCGGGTACCTACGAGCAGTACTTC.

This chain links TRBV2 with TRBJ1-4; D remains unclear. Germline CDR1 and CDR2: SNHLY and FYNNEI. The CDR3 length is 14 residues. The ends were cut back, 2 bases at V and 5 bases at J, with 9 bases in the middle. The DNA for the CDR3 is TGTGCCAGCAGTGAACGGGTATCAAATGAAAAACTGTTTTTT. It is translated as CASSERVSNEKLFF.